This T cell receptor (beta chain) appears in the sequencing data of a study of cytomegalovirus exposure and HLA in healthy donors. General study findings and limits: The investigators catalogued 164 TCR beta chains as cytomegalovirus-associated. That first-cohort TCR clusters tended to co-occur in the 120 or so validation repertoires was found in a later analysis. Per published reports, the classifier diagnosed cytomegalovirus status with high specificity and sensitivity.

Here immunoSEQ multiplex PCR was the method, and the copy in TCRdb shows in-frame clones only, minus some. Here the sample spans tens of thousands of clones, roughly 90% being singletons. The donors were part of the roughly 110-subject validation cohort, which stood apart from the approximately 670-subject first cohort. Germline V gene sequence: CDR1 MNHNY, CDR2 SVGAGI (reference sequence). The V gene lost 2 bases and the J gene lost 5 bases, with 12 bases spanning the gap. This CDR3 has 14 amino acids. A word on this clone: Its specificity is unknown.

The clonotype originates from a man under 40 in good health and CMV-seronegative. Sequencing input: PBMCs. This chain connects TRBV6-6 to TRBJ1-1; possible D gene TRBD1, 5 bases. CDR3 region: CASSYESGRTEAFF. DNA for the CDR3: TGTGCCAGCAGTTACGAATCAGGGCGTACTGAAGCTTTCTTT.